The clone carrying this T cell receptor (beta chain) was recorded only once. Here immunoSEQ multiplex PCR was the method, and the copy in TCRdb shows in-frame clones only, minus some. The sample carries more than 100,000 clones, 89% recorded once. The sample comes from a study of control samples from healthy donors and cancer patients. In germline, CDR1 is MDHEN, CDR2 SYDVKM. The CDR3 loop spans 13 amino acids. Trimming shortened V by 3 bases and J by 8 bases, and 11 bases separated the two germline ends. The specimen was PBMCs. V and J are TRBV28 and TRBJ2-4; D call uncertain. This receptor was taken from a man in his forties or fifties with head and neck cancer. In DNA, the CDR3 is TGTGCCAGCAGTTTCAACGGATGGGACATTCAGTACTTC. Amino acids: CASSFNGWDIQYF.